These T cell receptor beta chains were read from a single sample in a study of blood T cell repertoires in COVID-19. The protocol was immunoSEQ multiplex PCR, while the TCRdb copy is restricted to in-frame clones and leaves out a portion. The sample lists approximately 190,000 clones, 80% to 85% occurring once. The sample comprised peripheral blood. All receptors come from a woman aged 40 to 50 with acute or convalescent COVID-19. Each CDR3 is given with its conserved first and last residue. The order of the fields is V gene, D gene, J gene, clone size, CDR3 DNA, CDR3 protein. The D gene is left open where the match is weak. Rows may omit the clone size; those that give it use once, few, many or a size class.

>TRBV2|.|TRBJ1-5|.
TGTGCCAGCGATCAGTCATATAGCAATCAGCCCCAGCATTTT
CASDQSYSNQPQHF
>TRBV7-9|TRBD1|TRBJ1-5|few
TGTGCCAGCAGCTTAGGACAGGGGTTTAGTCAGCCCCAGCATTTT
CASSLGQGFSQPQHF
>TRBV15|TRBD1|TRBJ2-1|.
TGTGCCACCAGCAGTCTACCGGGACAGGGTTCCAATGAGCAGTTCTTC
CATSSLPGQGSNEQFF
>TRBV3-1/TRBV3-2|.|TRBJ1-4|.
TGTGCCAGCAGGGCAGGAAGTAATGAAAAACTGTTTTTT
CASRAGSNEKLFF
>TRBV27|TRBD2|TRBJ2-2|.
TGTGCCAGCAGTTTGCTAGCGGGCACCGGGGAGCTGTTTTTT
CASSLLAGTGELFF
>TRBV19|TRBD1|TRBJ1-5|once
TGTGCCAGTAGTATGTTTTTGGGGACAGGGGACATTCGGCCCCAGCATTTT
CASSMFLGTGDIRPQHF
>TRBV4-2|.|TRBJ2-2|.
TGTGCCAGCAGCCCTCGACTAGCCGGGGAGCTGTTTTTT
CASSPRLAGELFF
>TRBV7-2|TRBD2|TRBJ2-5|.
TGTGCCAGCACTGGGACTAGCGGAGAGACCCAGTACTTC
CASTGTSGETQYF
>TRBV19|TRBD1|TRBJ1-2|.
TGTGCCGGCCGGGACAGGAACTATGGCTACACCTTC
CAGRDRNYGYTF
>TRBV24-1|.|TRBJ1-2|.
TGTGCCACCAGTACGGGATCCTATGGCTACACCTTC
CATSTGSYGYTF
>TRBV6-5|.|TRBJ2-2|.
TGTGCCAGCAACCCAGGACAGATCCCCCCCGGGGAGCTGTTTTTT
CASNPGQIPPGELFF
>TRBV5-1|.|TRBJ2-7|.
TGCGCCAGCAGCCTGGGACCCGAGGAGAACTACGAGCAGTACTTC
CASSLGPEENYEQYF
>TRBV28|.|TRBJ1-2|.
TGTGCCTCCCGTTCCGGGACACTTTCTAACTATGGCTACACCTTC
CASRSGTLSNYGYTF
>TRBV10-3|.|TRBJ2-2|.
TGTGCCATCAGGGGTGAAGGGGGTTTCACCGGGGAGCTGTTTTTT
CAIRGEGGFTGELFF
>TRBV29-1|.|TRBJ1-1|.
TGCAGCGTTGATGGCCAGGGGTACACTGAAGCTTTCTTT
CSVDGQGYTEAFF
>TRBV5-1|TRBD1|TRBJ1-2|.
TGCGCCAGCAGCCCAGGGACAGCCTATGGCTACACCTTC
CASSPGTAYGYTF
>TRBV2|.|TRBJ2-5|.
TGTGCCAGCAGTCCTAGGGAGACCCAGTACTTC
CASSPRETQYF
>TRBV6-5|.|TRBJ1-2|once
TGTGCCAGCAGTTACTCCGCGGAGGGCTATGGCTACACCTTC
CASSYSAEGYGYTF
>TRBV27|TRBD2|TRBJ2-7|.
TGTGCCAGCGGAAGTACTAGCGGCTCCTACGAGCAGTACTTC
CASGSTSGSYEQYF
>TRBV11-2|.|TRBJ1-1|.
TGTGCCAGCAGCCTCGTGGCCGAAGCTTTCTTT
CASSLVAEAFF
>TRBV7-6|TRBD2|TRBJ2-3|once
TGTGCCAGCACTAGCGGGAGAGCCTCCCCTGGCACAGATACGCAGTATTTT
CASTSGRASPGTDTQYF
>TRBV5-1|TRBD1|TRBJ1-2|.
TGCGCCAGCAGCGTAACAGGGGGCGCGGAAGGCTACACCTTC
CASSVTGGAEGYTF
>TRBV28|.|TRBJ2-7|once
TGTGCCAGCAGTCTCGATAGCGAGCAGTACTTC
CASSLDSEQYF
>TRBV3-1/TRBV3-2|.|TRBJ1-5|.
TGTGCCAGCAGCCCGTGGGCCGCACGCAATCAGCCCCAGCATTTT
CASSPWAARNQPQHF
>TRBV5-4|.|TRBJ1-6|.
TGTGCCAGCAGCTTGGCCCGGCAGGGAAATTCACCCCTCCACTTT
CASSLARQGNSPLHF
>TRBV28|.|TRBJ1-2|.
TGTGCCAGCAGTTTGGGAGGCGGGGTTTACTATGGCTACACCTTC
CASSLGGGVYYGYTF
>TRBV28|.|TRBJ2-7|.
TGTGCCAGCAGCGCCCCCGACTATGACGAGCAGTACTTC
CASSAPDYDEQYF
>TRBV20-1|TRBD2|TRBJ2-4|.
TGCAGTGCTAGTAATAGCGGGAGGGGAAACATTCAGTACTTC
CSASNSGRGNIQYF
>TRBV7-2|TRBD1|TRBJ2-7|.
TGTGCCAGCAGCCCTGGACAGGGCTACTACGAGCAGTACTTC
CASSPGQGYYEQYF
>TRBV27|.|TRBJ1-2|.
TGTGCCAGCAAGATAGCGGGGGAATACTATGGCTACACCTTC
CASKIAGEYYGYTF
>TRBV5-8|.|TRBJ1-1|.
TGTGCCAGCAGCCCCACGACGGCTAGGAACACTGAAGCTTTCTTT
CASSPTTARNTEAFF
>TRBV4-2|.|TRBJ1-1|.
TGTGCCAGCAGCCAAGATCGGGGCACTGAAGCTTTCTTT
CASSQDRGTEAFF
>TRBV6-5|TRBD2|TRBJ2-3|.
TGTGCCAGCAGTTATTTCCCCGGGGGGGCGGTTGATACGCAGTATTTT
CASSYFPGGAVDTQYF
>TRBV15|.|TRBJ2-2|.
TGTGCCACCAGCAGAGATCCCCGAAAACAGGGATACGCCGGGGAGCTGTTTTTT
CATSRDPRKQGYAGELFF
>TRBV7-9|TRBD1|TRBJ2-1|.
TGTGCCAGCAGTCTTTACAGGGGTGACAATGAGCAGTTCTTC
CASSLYRGDNEQFF
>TRBV18|.|TRBJ2-7|.
TGTGCCAGCTCACCGGGGGGGCCCCCCTACGAGCAGTACTTC
CASSPGGPPYEQYF
>TRBV2|.|TRBJ2-1|.
TGTGCCAGCCCTGGACAGCGCTCCTACAATGAGCAGTTCTTC
CASPGQRSYNEQFF
>TRBV27|.|TRBJ1-1|.
TGTGCCAGCAGTTTATCCACGGGGACTGAAGCTTTCTTT
CASSLSTGTEAFF
>TRBV28|TRBD1|TRBJ2-1|.
TGTGCCAGCAGCACGACCGGACAGGGAAACGATGAGCAGTTCTTC
CASSTTGQGNDEQFF
>TRBV7-8|.|TRBJ2-2|.
TGTGCCAGCAGCTTAGTGGAGGTCACCGGGGAGCTGTTTTTT
CASSLVEVTGELFF
>TRBV5-1|.|TRBJ2-1|.
TGCGCCAGCAGCTGGCGGGGTTTCAGCAATGAGCAGTTCTTC
CASSWRGFSNEQFF
>TRBV6-6|TRBD1|TRBJ1-5|.
TGTGCCAGCAGTTCCCCTCGGGACAGTAATCAGCCCCAGCATTTT
CASSSPRDSNQPQHF
>TRBV6-5|.|TRBJ2-7|.
TGTGCCAGCAGTTACCAGGGGACGGACGAGCAGTACTTC
CASSYQGTDEQYF
>TRBV24-1|.|TRBJ1-5|.
TGTGCCACCAGTGATTTCGCGAGTTATCAGCCCCAGCATTTT
CATSDFASYQPQHF
>TRBV6-5|TRBD1|TRBJ1-1|.
TGTGCCAGCAGAACGAGACAGGGATTTTTAACTGAAGCTTTCTTT
CASRTRQGFLTEAFF